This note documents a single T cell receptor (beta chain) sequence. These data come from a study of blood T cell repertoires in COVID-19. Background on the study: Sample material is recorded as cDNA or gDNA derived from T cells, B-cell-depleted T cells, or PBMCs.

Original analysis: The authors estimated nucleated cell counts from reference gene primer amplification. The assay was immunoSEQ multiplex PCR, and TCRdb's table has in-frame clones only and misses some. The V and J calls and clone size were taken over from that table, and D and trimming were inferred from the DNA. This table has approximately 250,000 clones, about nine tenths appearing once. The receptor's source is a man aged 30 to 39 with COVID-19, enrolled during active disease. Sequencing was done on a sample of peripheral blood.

CDR3 residues: CASSITGGRDGYTF. Here the CDR3 DNA reads TGTGCCAGTAGTATCACAGGGGGCCGGGACGGCTACACCTTC. The chain recombines TRBV19 with TRBJ1-2; 9 bases are a match to TRBD1. This CDR3 spans 14 amino acids. Germline CDR1 is LNHDA and CDR2 is SQIVND (reference sequence). V lost 3 bases, J lost 8 bases, and 7 bases stayed unmatched.